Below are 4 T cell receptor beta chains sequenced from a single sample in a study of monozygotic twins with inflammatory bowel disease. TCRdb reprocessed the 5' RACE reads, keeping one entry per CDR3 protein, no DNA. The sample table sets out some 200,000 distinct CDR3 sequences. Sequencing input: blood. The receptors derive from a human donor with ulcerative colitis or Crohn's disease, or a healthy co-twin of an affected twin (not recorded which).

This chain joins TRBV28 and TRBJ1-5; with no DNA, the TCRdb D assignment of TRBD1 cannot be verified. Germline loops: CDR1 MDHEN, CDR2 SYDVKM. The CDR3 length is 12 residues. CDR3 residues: CASSSGPQPQHF.

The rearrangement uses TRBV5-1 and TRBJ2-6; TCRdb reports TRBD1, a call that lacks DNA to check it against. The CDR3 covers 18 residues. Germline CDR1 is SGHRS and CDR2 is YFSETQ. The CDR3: CASSLEWQGSTGANVLTF.

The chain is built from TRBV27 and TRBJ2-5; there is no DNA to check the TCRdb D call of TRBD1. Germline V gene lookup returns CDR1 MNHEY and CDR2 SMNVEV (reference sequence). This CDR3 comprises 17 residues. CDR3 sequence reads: CASSTLGGATYQETQYF.

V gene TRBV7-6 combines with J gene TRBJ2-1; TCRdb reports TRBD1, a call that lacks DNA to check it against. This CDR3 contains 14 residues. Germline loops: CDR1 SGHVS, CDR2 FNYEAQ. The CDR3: CASSDTGGFNEQFF.